One sample yielded the 21 T cell receptor beta chains listed below, sequenced in a study of blood T cell repertoires in COVID-19. The assay was immunoSEQ multiplex PCR, and TCRdb's table has in-frame clones only and misses some. Of about 340,000 clones listed, about 90% are singletons. The material sequenced was peripheral blood. The receptors were gathered from a woman younger than 30 who had recovered from COVID-19.

The rearrangement links TRBV30 to TRBJ2-1, with D unresolved. This CDR3 has 13 amino acids. CDR1 is GTSNPN, CDR2 SVGIG, per germline (reference sequence). Trimming stripped 1 base from V and 4 bases from J, with 8 bases between. Here the CDR3 DNA reads TGTGCCTGGAGTGGAGGAGATTACAATGAGCAGTTCTTC. Encoded protein: CAWSGGDYNEQFF. The entire variable domain, with the rest obtained from reference TRBV30 and TRBJ2-1, is as follows: SQTIHQWPATLVQPVGSPLSLECTVEGTSNPNLYWYRQAAGRGLQLLFYSVGIGQISSEVPQNLSASRPQDRQFILSSKKLLLSDSGFYLCAWSGGDYNEQFFGPGTRLTVL.

This clone is a singleton in its sample. V gene TRBV27 combines with J gene TRBJ2-3, with no clear D. There are 14 residues in the CDR3. Trimming took off 10 bases at V and 4 bases at J, with 18 bases between the two ends. Germline V gene lookup returns CDR1 MNHEY and CDR2 SMNVEV (reference sequence). The DNA of the CDR3 is TGTGCCACCGTTCCGTTATCGAGCCCAGATACGCAGTATTTT. Its protein product is CATVPLSSPDTQYF.

CDR3 sequence reads: CASSIGTGLTGELFF. CDR3 bases: TGTGCCAGCAGCATTGGGACAGGGTTAACCGGGGAGCTGTTTTTT. The chain has TRBV5-8 and TRBJ2-2, with 9 bases that match TRBD1. CDR3 size: 15 residues. From germline, CDR1 is SGHTS and CDR2 YDEGEE. Trimming cost V 4 bases and J 5 bases; bases outside gene matches: 6.

Turning to this clone: This sample includes further DNA sequences coding for the same CDR3. This chain joins TRBV6-2 or TRBV6-3 and TRBJ2-7; D not certain. CDR1 MNHEY and CDR2 SVGEGT come from the germline V gene. The V and J ends lost 0 bases and 0 bases respectively, with 6 bases between them. CDR3 length: 14 amino acids. CDR3 loop: CASSYSRGSYEQYV. In DNA, the CDR3 is TGTGCCAGCAGTTACTCCAGAGGCTCCTACGAGCAGTACGTC.

The chain is built from TRBV4-1 and TRBJ2-1, with TRBD2 matching 11 bases. This CDR3 is built from 17 residues. V trimming: 1 base; J trimming: 10 bases; junction bases outside the gene matches: 12. The germline CDR1 and CDR2 sequences are MGHRA and YSYEKL. The CDR3 reads CASSQVLAGVFGKEQFF. As DNA, the CDR3 is TGCGCCAGCAGCCAAGTACTAGCGGGAGTATTTGGAAAAGAGCAGTTCTTC.

This clone was seen just once. The J gene is TRBJ2-3, the V gene TRBV9, with D maybe TRBD2 (6 bases). CDR1 and CDR2 from the germline V gene are SGDLS and YYNGEE. The CDR3 contains 14 residues. V lost 0 bases to trimming and J lost 4 bases, with 9 bases between them. DNA of the CDR3: TGTGCCAGCAGCGTAGCGGGAGTGGCAGATACGCAGTATTTT. Translation gives CASSVAGVADTQYF.

The rearrangement uses TRBV12-3 or TRBV12-4 and TRBJ2-5, with D maybe TRBD1 (7 bases). The V end lost 8 bases, the J end lost 4 bases, and 14 bases lay between the germline ends. The CDR3 is 13 amino acids. The CDR3 region has the DNA TGTGCCAGCGGGTACAGGGGAGGAGAGACCCAGTACTTC. Protein sequence: CASGYRGGETQYF.

This chain uses TRBV19 with TRBJ1-1, with D unresolved. The ends were cut back, 4 bases at V and 5 bases at J, with 14 bases in the middle. Germline CDR1 LNHDA, CDR2 SQIVND (reference sequence). The CDR3 is 14 residues long. The CDR3 sequence is CASSTHSGWTEAFF. DNA of the CDR3: TGTGCCAGTAGTACCCACAGTGGGTGGACTGAAGCTTTCTTT.

The gene calls are TRBV7-2 and TRBJ2-7, with TRBD2 identical over 12 bases. Germline CDR1 SGHTA, CDR2 FQGNSA. The CDR3 is 18 amino acids. V gave up 5 bases and J gave up 5 bases; unmatched junction bases: 16. CDR3 nucleotides: TGTGCCAGCAGCCAAAGCTCTAGCGGGAGGGCCGGGAGAGACGAGCAGTACGTC. Translation gives CASSQSSSGRAGRDEQYV.

V is TRBV4-3 and J is TRBJ2-1; 9 nucleotides match TRBD1. CDR1 is LGHNA and CDR2 is YSLEER in the germline V gene. The CDR3 runs 16 residues. V was pared by 4 bases and J by 9 bases, with 13 bases of the junction left unmatched. This CDR3 is CASSRGTGRGGVEQFF. DNA for the CDR3: TGCGCCAGCAGCCGAGGGACAGGGCGAGGAGGGGTTGAGCAGTTCTTC.

CDR3 in amino acids: CSVGGPGNNEQFF. DNA of the CDR3: TGCAGCGTCGGAGGGCCGGGAAACAATGAGCAGTTCTTC. The chain recombines TRBV29-1 with TRBJ2-1; TRBD2 might be the D (6 bases). This CDR3 contains 13 residues. The ends were cut back, 6 bases at V and 5 bases at J, with 14 bases in the middle. In germline, CDR1 is SQVTM, CDR2 ANQGSEA.

The V gene is TRBV2, the J gene TRBJ2-3; D gene ambiguous. Trimming stripped 3 bases from V and 0 bases from J, with 10 bases between. Germline CDR1 and CDR2: SNHLY and FYNNEI. The CDR3 covers 15 residues. The CDR3, as DNA: TGTGCCAGCAGTGAGGGCTTCCTTAGCACAGATACGCAGTATTTT. The encoded protein is CASSEGFLSTDTQYF.

This clone was seen once. The gene calls are TRBV10-3 and TRBJ1-5; D gene uncertain. CDR1 and CDR2 (germline): ENHRY, SYGVKD. The CDR3 covers 15 residues. V was shortened by 6 bases and J by 5 bases, with 17 bases between the two germline ends. The CDR3 DNA follows: TGTGCCATCAGCCCCGATCGAGGGCCCGATCAGCCCCAGCATTTT. Translated, it gives CAISPDRGPDQPQHF.

The chain employs TRBV6-5 and TRBJ2-1; 8 bases align to TRBD2. The V gene end was trimmed by 6 bases and the J gene end by 2 bases; junction bases not matched to a gene: 3. The germline V gene encodes CDR1 MNHEY and CDR2 SVGAGI. This CDR3 is built from 14 residues. CDR3 sequence (DNA): TGTGCCAGCAGCCTGGGACTAGCCTACAATGAGCAGTTCTTC. Protein: CASSLGLAYNEQFF.

This chain links TRBV6-5 with TRBJ1-1; maybe TRBD1 (5 bases). CDR1 MNHEY and CDR2 SVGAGI come from the germline V gene. The CDR3 runs 14 residues. V lost 6 bases and J 5 bases, leaving 16 bases between the germline ends. CDR3 sequence reads: CASSARQTGTEAFF. The CDR3 bases are TGTGCCAGCAGCGCGAGACAGACGGGTACTGAAGCTTTCTTT.

V gene TRBV10-1 combines with J gene TRBJ2-1; TRBD2 matches at 8 bases. Germline values: CDR1 WNHNN, CDR2 SYGVQD (reference sequence). J lost 8 bases, V lost 4 bases, and 10 bases had no gene match. The CDR3 has 15 amino acids. The CDR3 protein is CASSGAGTRSDEQFF. For the CDR3, the DNA is TGCGCCAGCAGTGGGGCCGGGACTAGGTCGGATGAGCAGTTCTTC.

This clone showed up just a few times. The V gene is TRBV20-1, the J gene TRBJ2-3; no reliable D call. Trimming cost V 3 bases and J 4 bases, with 8 bases left between them. The CDR3 has 12 amino acids. Germline CDR1 is DFQATT and CDR2 is SNEGSKA (reference sequence). The chain's CDR3 is CSASGGSDTQYF. The CDR3 DNA reads TGCAGTGCTAGTGGCGGATCAGATACGCAGTATTTT.

This clone appeared a single time. V gene TRBV12-3 or TRBV12-4 combines with J gene TRBJ1-4; TRBD1 is a possible D gene (5 bases). The CDR3 covers 13 residues. Deletions cut 5 bases from V and 9 bases from J, with 13 bases between. The CDR3 DNA follows: TGTGCCAGCAGTGGGGCAGGGTCAAAAAAACTGTTTTTT. Translated: CASSGAGSKKLFF.

This chain uses TRBV5-5 with TRBJ2-2; 12 bases line up with TRBD1. Germline CDR1 is SGHKS and CDR2 is YYEKEE (reference sequence). The CDR3 extends over 14 amino acids. J lost 8 bases, V lost 4 bases, and 3 bases had no gene match. This CDR3 is CASSRDRGRGELFF. CDR3 bases: TGTGCCAGCAGCAGGGACAGGGGGCGGGGGGAGCTGTTTTTT.

This clone was detected only once. The CDR3 protein is CASSFGEATEAFF. Here the CDR3 DNA reads TGTGCCAGCAGTTTCGGGGAGGCCACTGAAGCTTTCTTT. The chain carries TRBV27 and TRBJ1-1; no reliable D call. Germline V CDR1 and CDR2: MNHEY, SMNVEV (reference sequence). Trimming stripped 3 bases from V and 4 bases from J, with 9 bases between. This CDR3 region has 13 residues.

V and J are TRBV3-1 (or the pseudogene TRBV3-2) and TRBJ2-3, with 10 bases lining up with TRBD2. Germline V gene lookup returns CDR1 LGHDT and CDR2 YNNKEL (reference sequence). V dropped 0 bases and J dropped 1; count of bases not matched to a gene: 1. The CDR3 contains 16 residues. CDR3 bases: TGTGCCAGCAGCCAAGATGGACTAGCGGGCACAGATACGCAGTATTTT. As protein: CASSQDGLAGTDTQYF.